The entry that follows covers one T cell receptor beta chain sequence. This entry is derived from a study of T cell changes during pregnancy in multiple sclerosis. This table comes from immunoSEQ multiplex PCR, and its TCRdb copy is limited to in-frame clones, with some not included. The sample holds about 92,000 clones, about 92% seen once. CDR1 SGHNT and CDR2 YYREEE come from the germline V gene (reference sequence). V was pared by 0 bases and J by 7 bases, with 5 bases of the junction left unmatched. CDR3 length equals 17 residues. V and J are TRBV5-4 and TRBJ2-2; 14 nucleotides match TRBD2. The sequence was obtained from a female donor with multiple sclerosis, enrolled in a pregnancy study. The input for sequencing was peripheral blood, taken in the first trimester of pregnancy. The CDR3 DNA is TGTGCCAGCAGCTTGGGACTAGCGGGAGGGCCAGACGGGGAGCTGTTTTTT. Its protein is CASSLGLAGGPDGELFF.